This T cell receptor beta chain came from a study of quantifying T cell responses using KT2 cells. Study summary: RNA was reverse transcribed with TCR alpha and beta constant-region primers. The second PCR was a qPCR stopped at a predetermined fluorescence threshold.

An oligo carrying a UMI was ligated to the cDNA 3' end. First-round PCR used around 4 cycles and beta primers RC1.1 and RC1.2 covering TRBC1 and TRBC2. Starting with the second PCR, alpha and beta TCR chains went through separate processing. TCRdb recomputed calls from the UMI-ligation and nested PCR reads with MiXCR, one row per CDR3 protein. The table records about 30,000 distinct CDR3 sequences, 7.3% of them present only once. This CDR3 is built from 13 residues. The V and J ends lost 5 bases and 0 bases, in that order; junction bases with no gene match: 3. Per germline, CDR1 DFQATT and CDR2 SNEGSKA (reference sequence). Different KT2-to-PBMC ratios were created with a constant PBMC count. This clonotype came up many times.

The genes are TRBV20-1 and TRBJ1-1; the match to TRBD1 covers 7 bases. The specimen sequenced was PBMCs spiked with cells of the T cell clone KT2. This clonotype originated in a human donor. CDR3 in DNA: TGCAGTGCTCTGACAGGGTTGAACACTGAAGCTTTCTTT. As protein: CSALTGLNTEAFF.